One sample yielded the 4 T cell receptor beta chains listed below, sequenced in a study of cytomegalovirus exposure and HLA in healthy donors. PCR amplification relied on 60 Vbeta primers (plus 13 Jbeta primers). The assay was immunoSEQ multiplex PCR, and TCRdb's table has in-frame clones only and misses some. The table includes around 140,000 clones, less than 80% detected once. Sequencing input: PBMCs. These receptors all come from a female donor in good health and CMV-seropositive.

The CDR3: CSAGGALGTGDLADTQYF. CDR3 nucleotides: TGCAGCGCGGGGGGGGCCCTGGGGACAGGGGATTTAGCAGATACGCAGTATTTT. V is TRBV29-1 and J is TRBJ2-3; 10 bases align to TRBD1. Germline V lookup: CDR1 SQVTM, CDR2 ANQGSEA. J lost 4 bases, V lost 7 bases, and 20 bases had no gene match. CDR3 size: 18 residues.

For this clone: A read error may account for a junction end that differs from germline. V is TRBV7-9 and J is TRBJ2-1; 13 nucleotides align to TRBD2. Per germline, CDR1 SEHNR and CDR2 FQNEAQ (reference sequence). The CDR3 is 15 amino acids. As DNA, the CDR3 is TGTTCCAGCAGCTTAGGACTAGCGGGGGACTTAGAGCAGTTCTTC. Amino acids: CSSSLGLAGDLEQFF.

J is TRBJ1-2 and V is TRBV7-2; unclear D gene. The CDR3 contains 12 residues. Germline V gives CDR1 SGHTA, CDR2 FQGNSA. Between the trimmed V and J ends, which lost 2 bases and 8 bases, there was a span of 9 bases. CDR3 coding DNA: TGTGCCAGCAGCTTAATCGGGGAAGGCTACACCTTC. Its translation: CASSLIGEGYTF.

The genes are TRBV7-2 and TRBJ2-2; 8 bases are a match to TRBD1. Per germline, CDR1 SGHTA and CDR2 FQGNSA. The CDR3 sequence is 14 residues long. The V gene end was trimmed by 5 bases and the J gene end by 4 bases; junction bases not matched to a gene: 3. CDR3 DNA: TGTGCCAGCAGCCGACAGGGGATCACCGGGGAGCTGTTTTTT. It translates to CASSRQGITGELFF.